This TCR beta chain derives from a study of cytomegalovirus exposure and HLA in healthy donors. These donors, healthy bone marrow donors, were studied. CDR3 size: 15 residues. Per germline, CDR1 MNHEY and CDR2 SMNVEV (reference sequence). V trimming: 6 bases; J trimming: 3 bases; junction bases outside the gene matches: 3. In the PCR, 60 Vbeta and 13 Jbeta primers were used. Sequencing was performed with immunoSEQ multiplex PCR; in TCRdb, only in-frame clones are kept and a portion is missing. Here the sample spans under 200,000 clones, around 65% being singletons. The chain recombines TRBV27 with TRBJ2-5; 14 nucleotides match TRBD2. The TCR comes from a woman aged 40 to 55 in good health and CMV-seropositive. Sequencing was carried out using PBMCs. CDR3 region: CASSMGLAGEETQYF. For the CDR3, the DNA is TGTGCCAGCAGCATGGGACTAGCGGGGGAAGAGACCCAGTACTTC.